The clone carrying this TCR beta chain was recorded a few times. TCRdb passed the RT-PCR reads through MiXCR, listing each CDR3 protein once. Of about 680,000 distinct CDR3 sequences in the sample, about 14% were seen once. The V end was cut by 4 bases, the J end by 7 bases, with 19 bases between. CDR3 length equals 15 residues. Germline V gene lookup returns CDR1 SEHNR and CDR2 FQNEAQ (reference sequence). This chain connects TRBV7-9 to TRBJ2-5; D ambiguous. The source material was memory CD4+ T cells from blood. This TCR was recovered from a female donor in good health, serving as a healthy control. CDR3 loop: CASSSPLGRRMTQYF. CDR3 sequence (DNA): TGTGCCAGCAGCTCCCCTTTGGGCAGGAGAATGACCCAGTACTTC.